The following is a TCR beta chain sequence with its context. CDR1 and CDR2 from the germline V gene are LNHNV and YYDKDF (reference sequence). CDR3 size: 15 residues. The V end lost 5 bases, the J end lost 11 bases, and 22 bases lay between the germline ends. TCRdb's copy holds only in-frame clones and misses some; the assay was immunoSEQ multiplex PCR. The data contain 95,000 to 150,000 clones, about 87% of them singletons. These data are taken from a study of control samples from healthy donors and cancer patients. The source material was blood. The clonotype originates from a man between 40 and 49 years old in good health. The V and J genes are TRBV15 and TRBJ1-5; weak D call: TRBD1 (5 bases). Here the CDR3 DNA reads TGTGCCACCAGCTCGGCTCCGGGACCCCTCCAGGCCCAGCATTTT. The encoded protein is CATSSAPGPLQAQHF.